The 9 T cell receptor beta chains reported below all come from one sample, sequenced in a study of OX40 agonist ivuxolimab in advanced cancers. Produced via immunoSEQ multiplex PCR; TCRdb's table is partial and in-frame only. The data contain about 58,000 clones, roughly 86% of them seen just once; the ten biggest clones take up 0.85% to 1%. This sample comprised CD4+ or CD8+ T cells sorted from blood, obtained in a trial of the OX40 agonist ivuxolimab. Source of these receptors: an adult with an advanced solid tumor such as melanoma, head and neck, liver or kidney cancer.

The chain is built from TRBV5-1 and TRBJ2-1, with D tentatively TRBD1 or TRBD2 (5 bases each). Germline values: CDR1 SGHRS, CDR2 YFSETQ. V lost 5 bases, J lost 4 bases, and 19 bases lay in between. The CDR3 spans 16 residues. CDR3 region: CASRPAGTQRYNEQFF. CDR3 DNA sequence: TGCGCCAGCAGACCAGCCGGGACCCAGCGGTACAATGAGCAGTTCTTC. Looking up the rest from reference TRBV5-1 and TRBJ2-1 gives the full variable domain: KAGVTQTPRYLIKTRGQQVTLSCSPISGHRSVSWYQQTPGQGLQFLFEYFSETQRNKGNFPGRFSGRQFSNSRSEMNVSTLELGDSALYLCASRPAGTQRYNEQFFGPGTRLTVL.

The CDR3 DNA follows: TGTGCCAGCAGCTTAGCTGCCTTGGCAGGCACAGATACGCAGTATTTT. It is translated as CASSLAALAGTDTQYF. The chain is built from TRBV7-6 and TRBJ2-3, with D uncertain. Deletions cut 0 bases from V and 1 base from J, with 11 bases between. The CDR3 spans 16 residues. CDR1 SGHVS and CDR2 FNYEAQ come from the germline V gene.

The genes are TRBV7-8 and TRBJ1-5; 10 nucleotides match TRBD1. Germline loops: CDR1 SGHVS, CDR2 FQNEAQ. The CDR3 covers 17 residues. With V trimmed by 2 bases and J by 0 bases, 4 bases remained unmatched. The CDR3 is CASSLRDRGSSNQPQHF. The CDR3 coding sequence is TGTGCCAGCAGCTTACGGGACAGGGGAAGTAGCAATCAGCCCCAGCATTTT.

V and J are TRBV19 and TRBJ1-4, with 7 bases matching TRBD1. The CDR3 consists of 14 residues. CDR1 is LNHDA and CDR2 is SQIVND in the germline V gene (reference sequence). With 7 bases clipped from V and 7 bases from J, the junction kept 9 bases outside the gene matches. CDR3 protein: CASKKGAESEKLFF. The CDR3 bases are TGTGCCAGTAAGAAGGGGGCTGAGAGTGAAAAACTGTTTTTT.

CDR3 sequence: CASGRAGVLDTQYF. CDR3 in DNA: TGTGCTAGTGGCCGGGCCGGAGTCCTAGATACGCAGTATTTT. The genes are TRBV12-5 and TRBJ2-3; D remains ambiguous. The CDR3 sequence is 14 residues long. V gave up 6 bases and J gave up 5 bases, with 15 bases separating them. CDR1 and CDR2 (germline): LGHNT, FRNRAP. The full variable domain, with the rest looked up from reference TRBV12-5 and TRBJ2-3, is DARVTQTPRHKVTEMGQEVTMRCQPILGHNTVFWYRQTMMQGLELLAYFRNRAPLDDSGMPKDRFSAEMPDATLATLKIQPSEPRDSAVYFCASGRAGVLDTQYFGPGTRLTVL.

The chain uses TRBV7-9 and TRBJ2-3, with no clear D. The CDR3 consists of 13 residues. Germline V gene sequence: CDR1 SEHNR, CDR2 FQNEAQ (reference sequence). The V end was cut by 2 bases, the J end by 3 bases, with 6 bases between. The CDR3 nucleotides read TGTGCCAGCAGCTTACAGGCGACAGATACGCAGTATTTT. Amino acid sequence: CASSLQATDTQYF.

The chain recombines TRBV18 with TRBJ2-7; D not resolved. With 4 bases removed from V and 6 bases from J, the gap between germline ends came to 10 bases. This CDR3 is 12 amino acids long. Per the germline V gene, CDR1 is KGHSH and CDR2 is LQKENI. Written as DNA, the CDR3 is TGTGCCAGCTCACTTGGTCCCCTCGAGCAGTACTTC. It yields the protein CASSLGPLEQYF. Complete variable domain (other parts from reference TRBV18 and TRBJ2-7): NAGVMQNPRHLVRRRGQEARLRCSPMKGHSHVYWYRQLPEEGLKFMVYLQKENIIDESGMPKERFSAEFPKEGPSILRIQQVVRGDSAAYFCASSLGPLEQYFGPGTRLTVT.

CDR3 DNA sequence: TGTGCCAGCAGCCGGCATCCCCCGACAGGGGGGGTCACCGGGGAGCTGTTTTTT. Its translation: CASSRHPPTGGVTGELFF. The V gene is TRBV14, the J gene TRBJ2-2, with 9 bases matching TRBD1. The CDR3 totals 18 residues. V gave up 4 bases and J gave up 4 bases; unmatched junction bases: 13. Per the germline V gene, CDR1 is SGHDN and CDR2 is FVKESK. Full variable domain (rest looked up from reference TRBV14 and TRBJ2-2): EAGVTQFPSHSVIEKGQTVTLRCDPISGHDNLYWYRRVMGKEIKFLLHFVKESKQDESGMPNNRFLAERTGGTYSTLKVQPAELEDSGVYFCASSRHPPTGGVTGELFFGEGSRLTVL.

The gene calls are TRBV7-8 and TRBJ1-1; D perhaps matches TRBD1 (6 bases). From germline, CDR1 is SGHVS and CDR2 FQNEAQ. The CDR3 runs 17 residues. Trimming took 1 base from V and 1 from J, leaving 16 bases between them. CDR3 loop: CASSLGLTGRRNTEAFF. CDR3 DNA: TGTGCCAGCAGCTTAGGGTTAACAGGGCGGCGGAACACTGAAGCTTTCTTT.